This section outlines one T cell receptor beta chain sequence together with its context. This sample is drawn from a study of blood T cell repertoires in COVID-19. Sequenced by immunoSEQ multiplex PCR; TCRdb stores in-frame clones only, minus some. The table records over 120,000 clones, about 80% of them present only once. Trimming pared 6 bases from V and 3 bases from J, leaving 9 bases between. This CDR3 has 12 amino acids. Per germline, CDR1 SNHLY and CDR2 FYNNEI. The chain employs TRBV2 and TRBJ2-7, with D possibly being TRBD2 (6 bases). This clonotype was obtained from a man aged 45-60 years who had recovered from COVID-19. Sequenced sample: PBMCs or T cells enriched from blood (not recorded which). CDR3 residues: CASRGTYYEQYF. Here the CDR3 DNA reads TGTGCCAGCAGGGGGACTTACTACGAGCAGTACTTC.